The present T cell receptor (beta chain) was sequenced within a study of shared clonotypes between healthy human individuals. V was shortened by 5 bases and J by 8 bases, with 12 bases between the two germline ends. Germline V gene lookup returns CDR1 SEHNR and CDR2 FQNEAQ (reference sequence). CDR3 length equals 13 residues. Genomic DNA of every subset was divided equally among multiple immunoSEQ plates. In the study's own analysis: Filtering differed because ImmunoSEQ produced junction-only sequences that carried no quality scores. TCRdb's copy holds only in-frame clones and misses some; the assay was immunoSEQ multiplex PCR. V, J and clone size are those of that table, while D and trimming were read from the DNA. The sample includes 2 million to 2.5 million clones, 90% to 95% of them seen just once. Study results and limitations: The generation probabilities recorded for non-shared clonotypes fell below those of clonotypes shared by all four donors. Naive CD4 clonotype sharing across several donors was approximately 5%.

This clone has only a few counts. The antigen is not known. The chain is built from TRBV7-9 and TRBJ1-4; D is undetermined. The sample taken for sequencing was naive CD4+ T cells from PBMCs. Subset specified: CD45RA+ positively selected. The TCR sequence derives from a man younger than 30 in good health. Some clones in this sample may be carry-over from other donors' samples. This CDR3 is CASSRGRVEKLFF. The DNA of the CDR3 is TGTGCCAGCAGCCGGGGTAGAGTCGAAAAACTGTTTTTT. The entire variable domain, with the rest obtained from reference TRBV7-9 and TRBJ1-4, is as follows: DTGVSQNPRHKITKRGQNVTFRCDPISEHNRLYWYRQTLGQGPEFLTYFQNEAQLEKSRLLSDRFSAERPKGSFSTLEIQRTEQGDSAMYLCASSRGRVEKLFFGSGTQLSVL.